This TCR beta chain comes out of a study of cytomegalovirus exposure and HLA in healthy donors. J was trimmed by 4 bases and V by 6 bases; bases with no gene match: 20. The V gene's germline CDR1 is MRHNA and CDR2 SNTAGT. The CDR3 contains 19 residues. In the PCR, 60 Vbeta and 13 Jbeta primers were used. Data came from immunoSEQ multiplex PCR; TCRdb stores just in-frame clones and leaves some out. The top ten hold roughly 6.7% of the sample, which has about 160,000 clones, roughly 84% seen once. The receptor's source is a man aged 45-65 years in good health and CMV-seropositive. The chain is built from TRBV6-4 and TRBJ2-5; 10 bases are a match to TRBD1. Material: PBMCs. DNA of the CDR3: TGTGCCAGCAGGGCCAAGGACAGGGGGTCCCGAATTTCAAGAGAGACCCAGTACTTC. As protein: CASRAKDRGSRISRETQYF.